The 32 T cell receptor beta chains below come from one sample, sequenced in a study of blood T cell repertoires in COVID-19. The table came from immunoSEQ multiplex PCR; TCRdb's copy has only in-frame clones and leaves some out. The data contain 75,000 to 95,000 clones, 70% to 90% of them singletons. Specimen: peripheral blood. Receptors were obtained from a man over 45 with active COVID-19.

The genes are TRBV5-1 and TRBJ2-5, with 7 bases lining up with TRBD2. There are 15 residues in the CDR3. After removal of 0 bases from V and 0 bases from J, the junction contained 2 bases not matched to a gene. In germline, CDR1 is SGHRS, CDR2 YFSETQ. CDR3 sequence: CASSLAGGDQETQYF. The DNA for the CDR3 is TGCGCCAGCAGCTTGGCGGGGGGAGACCAAGAGACCCAGTACTTC. The full variable domain, in which reference TRBV5-1 and TRBJ2-5 provide the parts outside the CDR3, is KAGVTQTPRYLIKTRGQQVTLSCSPISGHRSVSWYQQTPGQGLQFLFEYFSETQRNKGNFPGRFSGRQFSNSRSEMNVSTLELGDSALYLCASSLAGGDQETQYFGPGTRLLVL.

This clone was picked up one time. The chain combines TRBV7-2 with TRBJ2-7, with 10 bases aligning to TRBD1. Looked up from germline, CDR1 is SGHTA and CDR2 is FQGNSA. The CDR3 loop spans 15 amino acids. Trimming cost V 4 bases and J 2 bases; bases outside gene matches: 5. This CDR3 reads CASSSTGTGAYEQYF. As DNA, the CDR3 is TGTGCCAGCAGCTCCACCGGGACAGGGGCCTACGAGCAGTACTTC.

The rearrangement links TRBV5-4 to TRBJ2-1; the match to TRBD2 covers 8 bases. This CDR3 comprises 17 residues. V lost 3 bases and J lost 0; bases outside the gene matches: 8. Germline CDR1 is SGHNT and CDR2 is YYREEE (reference sequence). CDR3 nucleotide sequence: TGTGCCAGCAGCTCTAATAGCGGGGCTGGCTCCTACAATGAGCAGTTCTTC. Its protein is CASSSNSGAGSYNEQFF.

CDR3: CASSSTGANTEAFF. Here the CDR3 DNA reads TGCGCCAGCAGCTCGACAGGGGCGAACACTGAAGCTTTCTTT. The chain couples TRBV5-1 to TRBJ1-1, with 8 bases identical to TRBD1. V lost 3 bases and J lost 1; bases outside the gene matches: 2. The CDR3 totals 14 residues. Looked up from germline, CDR1 is SGHRS and CDR2 is YFSETQ.

This clone was found once. This chain connects TRBV7-3 to TRBJ2-7; a possible D gene is TRBD2 (7 bases). CDR1 and CDR2 from the germline V gene are SGHTA and FQGTGA. V lost 1 base and J lost 6, with 13 bases in between. The CDR3 has 14 residues. CDR3 coding DNA: TGTGCCAGCAGCTTAAAGGGGGGGTCGTTCGAGCAGTACTTC. This codes for CASSLKGGSFEQYF.

This clone is a singleton in its sample. The J gene is TRBJ2-1, the V gene TRBV1; the D call TRBD2 from the table was never checked on the DNA. TRBV1 is a recognized pseudogene. The CDR3 consists of 17 residues. In DNA, the CDR3 is TGCACCAGCAGGGAAGGGTCTCGAGCGGAGAACTACAATGAGCAGTTCTTC. This encodes CTSREGSRAENYNEQFF.

The rearrangement uses TRBV6-1 and TRBJ1-2; 7 nucleotides line up with TRBD1. Germline assignment: CDR1 MNHNS and CDR2 SASEGT. The CDR3 is 15 residues long. V was clipped by 3 bases and J by 5 bases; unmatched bases: 9. The CDR3 DNA reads TGTGCCAGCAGTGAGGGCAGGGCAGGGGGGTATGGCTACACCTTC. It codes for CASSEGRAGGYGYTF.

V gene TRBV7-2 combines with J gene TRBJ2-7; D gene unclear. CDR3 length: 13 amino acids. Trimming shortened V by 1 base and J by 3 bases, and 7 bases separated the two germline ends. Germline V gene data show CDR1 as SGHTA and CDR2 as FQGNSA. The CDR3, as DNA: TGTGCCAGCAGCTTAGGGGCTGTCTACGAGCAGTACTTC. As protein: CASSLGAVYEQYF.

The rearrangement links TRBV6-5 to TRBJ2-1, with D hard to call. The germline gives CDR1 MNHEY, CDR2 SVGAGI. This CDR3 has 12 amino acids. The V end lost 1 base, the J end lost 10 bases, and 8 bases lay between the germline ends. This CDR3 reads CASSYWLGEQFF. The CDR3 DNA is TGTGCCAGCAGTTACTGGTTGGGCGAGCAGTTCTTC.

J is TRBJ1-2 and V is TRBV28, with a tentative D call TRBD1 (5 bases). The CDR3 is 13 residues long. Germline V gene sequence: CDR1 MDHEN, CDR2 SYDVKM. Trimming cost V 8 bases and J 4 bases, with 14 bases left between them. The chain's CDR3 is CASGPTVGYGYTF. The CDR3, as DNA: TGTGCCAGCGGACCGACAGTTGGCTATGGCTACACCTTC.

This chain connects TRBV5-1 to TRBJ2-2, with TRBD2 matching 8 bases. CDR1 and CDR2 from the germline V gene are SGHRS and YFSETQ. Germline trimming cut 4 bases from V and 3 bases from J; bases unmatched to any gene: 5. There are 15 residues in the CDR3. The CDR3 sequence: CASSRAGDHTGELFF. The DNA for the CDR3 is TGCGCCAGCAGCCGAGCGGGGGACCACACCGGGGAGCTGTTTTTT.

This clone is a singleton in its sample. This sequence joins TRBV6-1 and TRBJ1-6; 7 nucleotides align to TRBD1. Germline V gives CDR1 MNHNS, CDR2 SASEGT. The J segment lost 7 bases and the V segment lost 2 bases, leaving 2 bases of the junction unmatched. This CDR3 spans 14 amino acids. CDR3 loop: CASSEQQGNSPLHF. In nucleotides, the CDR3 is TGTGCCAGCAGTGAACAACAGGGGAATTCACCCCTCCACTTT.

This chain connects TRBV19 to TRBJ2-1; tentatively, D is TRBD2 (7 bases). The V and J ends lost 3 bases and 11 bases respectively, with 17 bases between them. The CDR3 is 14 amino acids. Germline CDR1 reads LNHDA; CDR2 reads SQIVND (reference sequence). The CDR3 reads CASSIGGASEKQFF. The CDR3 DNA reads TGTGCCAGTAGTATTGGGGGGGCTAGCGAGAAGCAGTTCTTC. The full variable domain, its missing parts supplied by reference TRBV19 and TRBJ2-1, is DGGITQSPKYLFRKEGQNVTLSCEQNLNHDAMYWYRQDPGQGLRLIYYSQIVNDFQKGDIAEGYSVSREKKESFPLTVTSAQKNPTAFYLCASSIGGASEKQFFGPGTRLTVL.

The chain links TRBV18 to TRBJ2-5; TRBD2 might be the D (6 bases). The germline V gene encodes CDR1 KGHSH and CDR2 LQKENI. Trimming removed 3 bases at V and 5 bases at J, with 13 bases between. The length of the CDR3 is 14 residues. The CDR3 DNA sequence: TGTGCCAGCTCACCCTCGGAGGGTCCGGAGACCCAGTACTTC. This gives the protein CASSPSEGPETQYF.

The V gene is TRBV6-2 or TRBV6-3, the J gene TRBJ2-1, with 14 bases aligning to TRBD2. The CDR3 consists of 18 residues. Per the germline V gene, CDR1 is MNHEY and CDR2 is SVGEGT. V trimming: 4 bases; J trimming: 0 bases; junction bases outside the gene matches: 5. The DNA of the CDR3 is TGTGCCAGCAGTTCGGGACTAGCGGGAGACCCCTCCTACAATGAGCAGTTCTTC. Its translation is CASSSGLAGDPSYNEQFF.

V and J are TRBV29-1 and TRBJ1-5; 11 bases line up with TRBD1. Trimming removed 4 bases from V and 7 bases from J; junction bases left unmatched: 3. Germline V gene lookup returns CDR1 SQVTM and CDR2 ANQGSEA. This CDR3 is 13 amino acids long. The chain's CDR3 is CSVGTGGSQPQHF. The CDR3 DNA reads as TGCAGCGTTGGGACAGGGGGCAGCCAGCCCCAGCATTTT.

The rearrangement joins TRBV7-3 to TRBJ1-1; D possibly corresponds to TRBD1 (6 bases). In germline, CDR1 is SGHTA, CDR2 FQGTGA. The CDR3 contains 15 residues. The germline V and J ends were trimmed by 5 bases and 2 bases, with 15 bases remaining between them. CDR3 coding DNA: TGTGCCAGCAGCCCGAGGGGGGGAGAAAACACTGAAGCTTTCTTT. It codes for CASSPRGGENTEAFF.

The chain uses TRBV3-1 (or the pseudogene TRBV3-2) and TRBJ1-2; D possibly corresponds to TRBD1 (6 bases). Germline CDR1 is LGHDT and CDR2 is YNNKEL (reference sequence). The CDR3 extends over 14 amino acids. The V end lost 1 base, the J end lost 8 bases, and 14 bases lay between the germline ends. For the CDR3, the DNA is TGTGCCAGCAGCCAAGGGGCAGGGGCTGGGGGCTACACCTTC. It is translated as CASSQGAGAGGYTF.

This clone is a singleton in its sample. V and J are TRBV21-1 and TRBJ2-7; no DNA check was done on the table's D call, TRBD1. TRBV21-1 is a pseudogene. This CDR3 region has 14 residues. CDR3 nucleotide sequence: TGTGCCAGCATTAGAAGGGACAGAAGGTACGAGCAGTACTTC. It encodes CASIRRDRRYEQYF.

This clone is a singleton in its sample. The rearrangement links TRBV3-1 (or the pseudogene TRBV3-2) to TRBJ2-3; 7 bases are shared with TRBD2. V was pared by 1 base and J by 2 bases, with 6 bases of the junction left unmatched. The germline V gene has CDR1 LGHDT and CDR2 YNNKEL (reference sequence). CDR3 length: 16 residues. The CDR3 region has the DNA TGTGCCAGCAGCCAAGCCCCGAGCGGGAACACAGATACGCAGTATTTT. Translation: CASSQAPSGNTDTQYF.

This rearrangement joins TRBV18 to TRBJ1-1, with a tentative D call TRBD1 (5 bases). The CDR3 has 14 amino acids. Germline values: CDR1 KGHSH, CDR2 LQKENI. Trimming took 6 bases from V and 11 from J, leaving 22 bases between them. CDR3 sequence (DNA): TGTGCCAGCTCCGCGATAGGGGCAGCCAAGCGCGCTTTCTTT. It encodes CASSAIGAAKRAFF.

This clone occurred once. V usage is TRBV28 and J usage is TRBJ2-1, with 8 nucleotides matching TRBD1. Germline values: CDR1 MDHEN, CDR2 SYDVKM. There are 15 residues in the CDR3. Trimming took 3 bases from V and 5 from J; bases not matched to a gene: 6. The CDR3 nucleotides are TGTGCCAGCAGTTTGCCCCCGGACAGGGACAATGAGCAGTTCTTC. Protein sequence: CASSLPPDRDNEQFF. Together with reference TRBV28 and TRBJ2-1, the CDR3 gives the full variable domain: DVKVTQSSRYLVKRTGEKVFLECVQDMDHENMFWYRQDPGLGLRLIYFSYDVKMKEKGDIPEGYSVSREKKERFSLILESASTNQTSMYLCASSLPPDRDNEQFFGPGTRLTVL.

The chain links TRBV7-2 to TRBJ1-6; 8 nucleotides match TRBD1. V dropped 5 bases and J dropped 9; count of bases not matched to a gene: 15. The CDR3 loop spans 17 amino acids. Germline loops: CDR1 SGHTA, CDR2 FQGNSA. CDR3 sequence: CASSQGAGGAVFSPLHF. In DNA form, the CDR3 reads TGTGCCAGCAGCCAGGGGGCAGGGGGCGCAGTATTTTCACCCCTCCACTTT.

The CDR3 nucleotides read TGTGCCAGCAGCCCGGACAGGGTAGCAGGGACTGAAGCTTTCTTT. As protein: CASSPDRVAGTEAFF. The chain recombines TRBV5-4 with TRBJ1-1; 8 bases are a match to TRBD1. This CDR3 is built from 15 residues. Germline loops: CDR1 SGHNT, CDR2 YYREEE (reference sequence). With V trimmed by 4 bases and J by 5 bases, 10 bases remained unmatched.

The chain has TRBV6-5 and TRBJ2-7; D gene uncertain. The V end lost 5 bases, the J end lost 4 bases, and 6 bases lay between the germline ends. This CDR3 contains 11 residues. Germline CDR1 and CDR2: MNHEY and SVGAGI. For the CDR3, the DNA is TGTGCCAGCAGTCAACTATACGAGCAGTACTTC. The encoded protein is CASSQLYEQYF.

The rearrangement uses TRBV7-3 and TRBJ2-5; 9 bases fit TRBD1. The germline V gene has CDR1 SGHTA and CDR2 FQGTGA. V trimming: 4 bases; J trimming: 7 bases; junction bases outside the gene matches: 7. The CDR3 is 14 amino acids. The CDR3 loop reads CASSSTGGGGTQYF. Here the CDR3 DNA reads TGTGCCAGCAGCTCGACAGGGGGAGGTGGGACCCAGTACTTC.

The V call is TRBV3-1 (or the pseudogene TRBV3-2), the J call TRBJ2-2; a weak D match, TRBD2 (7 bases). The CDR3 totals 16 residues. Germline V gene data show CDR1 as LGHDT and CDR2 as YNNKEL (reference sequence). Trimming stripped 0 bases from V and 15 bases from J, with 23 bases between. In nucleotides, the CDR3 is TGTGCCAGCAGCCAAGACTCCTCGCCCGGGCGGGGGCCGGTGTTTTTT. Protein product: CASSQDSSPGRGPVFF.

The V call is TRBV7-2, the J call TRBJ1-6; possibly TRBD1 for D (5 bases). V was cut by 2 bases and J by 7 bases, with 9 bases left in between. This CDR3 comprises 14 residues. Per germline, CDR1 SGHTA and CDR2 FQGNSA. The CDR3: CASSLQGSNSPLHF. CDR3 nucleotides: TGTGCCAGCAGCTTACAGGGTAGCAATTCACCCCTCCACTTT.

This chain joins TRBV9 and TRBJ2-1; D is possibly TRBD2 (6 bases). Trimming shortened V by 0 bases and J by 2 bases, and 18 bases separated the two germline ends. The CDR3 contains 18 residues. Germline V gene lookup returns CDR1 SGDLS and CDR2 YYNGEE. The CDR3 reads CASSVGFSGSAPYNEQFF. CDR3 in DNA: TGTGCCAGCAGCGTAGGATTTAGCGGTTCCGCTCCCTACAATGAGCAGTTCTTC.

This clone was found a few times. The DNA for the CDR3 is TGTGCCAGCAGTGGTGGCCACGAGCAGTACTTC. Its protein product is CASSGGHEQYF. The V call is TRBV12-3 or TRBV12-4, the J call TRBJ2-7, with no clear D. The CDR3 runs 11 residues. V was trimmed by 5 bases and J by 5 bases, leaving 7 bases between them.

CDR3 in amino acids: CATSSMLAGTNTGELFF. CDR3 nucleotide sequence: TGTGCCACCAGCAGTATGCTAGCGGGGACAAACACCGGGGAGCTGTTTTTT. V usage is TRBV15 and J usage is TRBJ2-2, with 9 bases aligning to TRBD2. Per germline, CDR1 LNHNV and CDR2 YYDKDF (reference sequence). The V and J ends lost 3 bases and 2 bases, in that order; junction bases with no gene match: 7. This CDR3 region has 17 residues. The whole variable domain, filled in from reference TRBV15 and TRBJ2-2, reads DAMVIQNPRYQVTQFGKPVTLSCSQTLNHNVMYWYQQKSSQAPKLLFHYYDKDFNNEADTPDNFQSRRPNTSFCFLDIRSPGLGDTAMYLCATSSMLAGTNTGELFFGEGSRLTVL.

The V gene is TRBV19, the J gene TRBJ2-3, with 8 nucleotides matching TRBD2. The CDR3 loop spans 16 amino acids. Germline CDR1 LNHDA, CDR2 SQIVND (reference sequence). Trimming at V came to 3 bases and at J to 0 bases, leaving 5 bases not matched to a gene. As DNA, the CDR3 is TGTGCCAGTAGTATTCAGGCTAGCGGGAGCACAGATACGCAGTATTTT. Its protein is CASSIQASGSTDTQYF.